This T cell receptor beta chain was identified during a study of blood T cell repertoires in COVID-19. At the level of the study: Material from acute and convalescent COVID-19 was sourced from the United States, Italy and Spain.

Original methodology: Using reference gene primer amplification, nucleated cell counts were estimated. The assay was immunoSEQ multiplex PCR, and TCRdb's table has in-frame clones only and misses some. The D gene and trimming were derived from the DNA, and the V and J assignments and clone size from that table. Of around 280,000 clones in the sample, around 87% were seen once. CDR3 length equals 15 residues. The source is a man in his 70s with acute or convalescent COVID-19. J is TRBJ2-2 and V is TRBV21-1; no DNA check was done on the table's D call, TRBD2. TRBV21-1 is a pseudogene segment. Sequencing was done on a sample of peripheral blood. The CDR3: CASSKGGPNTGELFF. The CDR3 region has the DNA TGTGCCAGCAGCAAGGGGGGGCCTAACACCGGGGAGCTGTTTTTT.